This entry is about one TCR beta chain. The CDR3 sequence is 13 residues long. Germline-derived CDR1 and CDR2 are SGHTA and FQGTGA. Trimming left V 5 bases short and J 9 bases short, with 15 bases between. This sample stems from a study of blood T cells in healthy people across ages. Alongside a J-beta primer mix, a sample-barcoded 5' primer served in a second PCR lasting roughly 7 to 11 cycles. Each cDNA molecule was tagged by a template-switch adaptor that had 12 random nucleotides. Per-sample output comprised a minimum of 2.5 million paired-end reads containing CDR3. MiXCR, run by TCRdb on the 5' RACE reads, gives a single entry per CDR3 protein. The sample has about 800,000 distinct CDR3 sequences; more than 45% are singletons.

The sequenced sample consisted of blood. The chain employs TRBV7-3 and TRBJ2-3; D is perhaps TRBD1 (5 bases). This clonotype was sampled from a young man in good health. The CDR3 DNA reads as TGTGCCAGCAGCCTTACCGACAGAGGCACGCAGTATTTT. This translates into CASSLTDRGTQYF.